Below, 7 T cell receptor beta chains from the same sample are listed, as sequenced in a study of blood T cells in healthy people across ages. For the second PCR, which ran for roughly 6 to 12 cycles, a sample-barcoded 5' primer and a J-beta primer mix were used. TCRdb independently ran MiXCR on the 5' RACE reads; one entry per CDR3 protein. The table has about 940,000 distinct CDR3 sequences, roughly 43% seen once. The source material was blood. These receptors were collected from a man aged 25 to 40 in good health.

The rearrangement joins TRBV7-2 to TRBJ2-1, with 8 bases fitting TRBD2. Germline trimming cut 3 bases from V and 9 bases from J; bases unmatched to any gene: 7. This CDR3 is built from 14 residues. Germline assignment: CDR1 SGHTA and CDR2 FQGNSA. CDR3 nucleotide sequence: TGTGCCAGCAGCTTCGATTCGCGGGGGGCTGAGCAGTTCTTC. It encodes CASSFDSRGAEQFF. The full variable domain, its missing parts supplied by reference TRBV7-2 and TRBJ2-1, is GAGVSQSPSNKVTEKGKDVELRCDPISGHTALYWYRQSLGQGLEFLIYFQGNSAPDKSGLPSDRFSAERTGGSVSTLTIQRTQQEDSAVYLCASSFDSRGAEQFFGPGTRLTVL.

The gene calls are TRBV6-5 and TRBJ2-3, with TRBD2 identical over 9 bases. The CDR3 runs to 15 residues. Germline V gene data show CDR1 as MNHEY and CDR2 as SVGAGI. Trimming took 1 base from V and 5 from J; bases not matched to a gene: 4. The CDR3 DNA reads as TGTGCCAGCAGTTACTGGGCGGGGGGGCAAGATACGCAGTATTTT. This codes for CASSYWAGGQDTQYF.

This clonotype has a count of ten or more. One end of the junction fails to match germline, which may point to a read error. The J gene is TRBJ2-7, the V gene TRBV5-1, with D perhaps matching TRBD2 (5 bases). Germline V gene lookup returns CDR1 SGHRS and CDR2 YFSETQ. The CDR3 sequence is 14 residues long. This chain's CDR3 is CASSLASGSYEQYF. The CDR3 DNA sequence: TGTGCCAGCAGCTTAGCTTCGGGGAGCTACGAGCAGTACTTC.

This chain connects TRBV2 to TRBJ2-3, with 11 bases aligning to TRBD2. The CDR3 runs 13 residues. The trim removed 8 bases at V and 6 bases at J, leaving 4 bases unmatched. The V gene's germline CDR1 is SNHLY and CDR2 FYNNEI. Here the CDR3 reads CASYIAGGDTQYF. CDR3 nucleotides: TGTGCCAGCTATATAGCGGGGGGGGATACGCAGTATTTT.

The chain carries TRBV5-1 and TRBJ1-4; weak D call: TRBD1 (5 bases). The CDR3 has 15 residues. Trimming took 3 bases from V and 3 from J, leaving 12 bases between them. Looked up from germline, CDR1 is SGHRS and CDR2 is YFSETQ. The CDR3 spells CASSWEQEANEKLFF. CDR3 nucleotide sequence: TGCGCCAGCAGCTGGGAACAGGAAGCTAATGAAAAACTGTTTTTT.

This clonotype was detected a few times. The chain carries TRBV25-1 and TRBJ2-4, with a weak D call TRBD1 (6 bases). In germline, CDR1 is MGHDK, CDR2 SYGVNS. The CDR3 sequence is 15 residues long. V was pared by 1 base and J by 4 bases, with 11 bases between. This CDR3 reads CASSESVQGKNIQYF. The DNA for the CDR3 is TGTGCCAGCAGTGAATCCGTCCAGGGGAAAAACATTCAGTACTTC.

A few counts support this clonotype. The rearrangement joins TRBV5-5 to TRBJ1-2; TRBD1 aligns across 7 bases. The CDR3 totals 14 residues. Germline CDR1 reads SGHKS; CDR2 reads YYEKEE (reference sequence). V lost 4 bases to trimming and J lost 10 bases; unmatched junction nucleotides: 13. CDR3 region: CASSPVEGADDYTF. The CDR3, as DNA: TGTGCCAGCAGCCCGGTGGAGGGGGCTGATGACTACACCTTC.